These 17 T cell receptor beta chains originate from one sample sequenced in a study of blood T cell repertoires in COVID-19. TCRdb keeps only in-frame clones here, not all; method: immunoSEQ multiplex PCR. The table records approximately 160,000 clones, around 88% of them present only once. Sequencing used PBMCs or T cells enriched from blood (not recorded which). The origin of the receptors is a woman between 45 and 60 years old in a cohort exposed to, infected with or recovered from COVID-19 (not recorded which).

V and J are TRBV10-1 and TRBJ1-1; 7 nucleotides match TRBD1. Losses at the gene ends were 10 bases for V and 6 bases for J; bases not matched to a gene: 20. Germline lookup yields CDR1 WNHNN and CDR2 SYGVQD (reference sequence). The CDR3 totals 16 residues. CDR3 protein: CAKSEWGQFHLPEAFF. The CDR3 bases are TGCGCCAAATCGGAGTGGGGACAGTTCCACCTACCTGAAGCTTTCTTT.

V and J are TRBV10-1 and TRBJ2-2; possible D gene TRBD1, 6 bases. Trimming removed 6 bases from V and 7 bases from J, with 12 bases in between. The CDR3 extends over 13 amino acids. CDR1 is WNHNN, CDR2 SYGVQD, per germline (reference sequence). The CDR3 protein is CASREDSVGELFF. The CDR3 bases are TGCGCCAGCAGAGAGGACAGTGTCGGGGAGCTGTTTTTT.

This clone was seen just once. CDR3: CASSSPGAKNIQYF. The CDR3 nucleotides are TGTGCCAGCAGCTCCCCGGGGGCCAAAAACATTCAGTACTTC. The chain carries TRBV11-3 and TRBJ2-4, with D perhaps TRBD2 (5 bases). CDR3 length: 14 residues. Trimming stripped 4 bases from V and 1 base from J, with 8 bases between. Germline V lookup: CDR1 SGHNT, CDR2 YENEEA.

This clone came up once. The CDR3 nucleotides are TGTGCCAGCAGCTTATGGACAGGGGGCGTCGGGGGCTACACCTTC. Translating it yields CASSLWTGGVGGYTF. This sequence joins TRBV7-2 and TRBJ1-2; 11 nucleotides align to TRBD1. This CDR3 is 15 amino acids long. Germline loops: CDR1 SGHTA, CDR2 FQGNSA. The V and J ends lost 2 bases and 8 bases, in that order; junction bases with no gene match: 7.

J is TRBJ2-7 and V is TRBV6-6; D is uncertain. Germline V gives CDR1 MNHNY, CDR2 SVGAGI (reference sequence). This CDR3 comprises 14 residues. With 5 bases removed from V and 5 bases from J, the gap between germline ends came to 16 bases. CDR3 region: CASSRGSVPDEQYF. As DNA, the CDR3 is TGTGCCAGCAGTAGAGGTTCAGTTCCGGACGAGCAGTACTTC.

V usage is TRBV7-8 and J usage is TRBJ1-1, with 7 bases identical to TRBD1. The CDR3 runs to 15 residues. CDR1 SGHVS and CDR2 FQNEAQ come from the germline V gene. The V and J ends lost 1 base and 0 bases, in that order; junction bases with no gene match: 2. For the CDR3, the DNA is TGTGCCAGCAGCTTAGAGGGGGCAGTGAACACTGAAGCTTTCTTT. Translation: CASSLEGAVNTEAFF. Filled out from reference TRBV7-8 and TRBJ1-1, the complete variable domain reads GAGVSQSPRYKVAKRGQDVALRCDPISGHVSLFWYQQALGQGPEFLTYFQNEAQLDKSGLPSDRFFAERPEGSVSTLKIQRTQQEDSAVYLCASSLEGAVNTEAFFGQGTRLTVV.

V usage is TRBV3-1 (or the pseudogene TRBV3-2) and J usage is TRBJ2-3; D is possibly TRBD2 (6 bases). Trimming removed 2 bases from V and 1 base from J, with 19 bases in between. Germline V gene sequence: CDR1 LGHDT, CDR2 YNNKEL (reference sequence). The CDR3 length is 18 residues. The DNA of the CDR3 is TGTGCCAGCAGCCAATCCCGGAGGGTGGTGGGTGGCACAGATACGCAGTATTTT. Its translation is CASSQSRRVVGGTDTQYF.

This sequence joins TRBV7-2 and TRBJ1-2, with TRBD1 identical over 12 bases. Unmatched junction bases numbered 10, after V lost 4 bases and J lost 7 bases. In germline, CDR1 is SGHTA, CDR2 FQGNSA. The length of the CDR3 is 16 residues. CDR3 DNA sequence: TGTGCCAGCAGCTCCAGAAGCGGGACAGGGGGCTTTGGCTACACCTTC. Its translation: CASSSRSGTGGFGYTF.

The genes are TRBV6-1 and TRBJ1-1, with 7 bases fitting TRBD1. CDR1 is MNHNS and CDR2 is SASEGT in the germline V gene. Losses at the gene ends were 4 bases for V and 4 bases for J; bases not matched to a gene: 12. The CDR3 consists of 16 residues. The CDR3 is CASSALVTGPGTEAFF. CDR3 DNA: TGTGCCAGCAGTGCCCTCGTGACAGGGCCGGGCACTGAAGCTTTCTTT.

CDR3 sequence reads: CASDGTGGQPQHF. CDR3 sequence (DNA): TGTGCCAGCGATGGGACAGGGGGACAGCCCCAGCATTTT. The rearrangement joins TRBV2 to TRBJ1-5; 11 bases are shared with TRBD1. The J segment lost 7 bases and the V segment lost 8 bases, leaving 4 bases of the junction unmatched. This CDR3 contains 13 residues. CDR1 is SNHLY, CDR2 FYNNEI, per germline.

This rearrangement joins TRBV2 to TRBJ2-1; no clear D gene. The CDR3 covers 15 residues. Trimming stripped 8 bases from V and 0 bases from J, with 14 bases between. Per the germline V gene, CDR1 is SNHLY and CDR2 is FYNNEI. The CDR3 loop is CASVGGDTSYNEQFF. CDR3 in DNA: TGTGCCAGCGTTGGTGGAGATACCTCCTACAATGAGCAGTTCTTC.

The chain links TRBV6-5 to TRBJ2-1, with no clear D. The germline V and J ends were trimmed by 8 bases and 4 bases, with 3 bases remaining between them. The CDR3 is 10 amino acids. The germline CDR1 and CDR2 sequences are MNHEY and SVGAGI. The DNA of the CDR3 is TGTGCCAGCCTTTACAATGAGCAGTTCTTC. Translating it yields CASLYNEQFF.

The V gene is TRBV6-5, the J gene TRBJ2-7, with TRBD2 identical over 9 bases. The V and J ends lost 7 bases and 7 bases, in that order; junction bases with no gene match: 8. Germline V gene data show CDR1 as MNHEY and CDR2 as SVGAGI. This CDR3 is 13 amino acids long. The CDR3 region is CASKPSGVTEQYF. The CDR3 DNA sequence: TGTGCCAGCAAACCTAGCGGGGTGACGGAGCAGTACTTC.

The V gene is TRBV7-8, the J gene TRBJ2-1, with D perhaps TRBD1 (5 bases). The CDR3 extends over 15 amino acids. The germline CDR1 and CDR2 sequences are SGHVS and FQNEAQ. Trimming shortened V by 0 bases and J by 12 bases, and 18 bases separated the two germline ends. CDR3 in DNA: TGTGCCAGCAGCTTAGCGCCCCGGACAAGCCCACCGCAGTTCTTC. It translates to CASSLAPRTSPPQFF. Drawing the rest from reference TRBV7-8 and TRBJ2-1, the complete variable domain is GAGVSQSPRYKVAKRGQDVALRCDPISGHVSLFWYQQALGQGPEFLTYFQNEAQLDKSGLPSDRFFAERPEGSVSTLKIQRTQQEDSAVYLCASSLAPRTSPPQFFGPGTRLTVL.

This chain joins TRBV18 and TRBJ1-5; perhaps TRBD1 as D (5 bases). V lost 3 bases and J lost 3, with 12 bases in between. Germline CDR1 KGHSH, CDR2 LQKENI. The CDR3 is 15 residues long. The CDR3: CASSPADSNNQPQHF. In DNA, the CDR3 is TGTGCCAGCTCACCCGCCGACAGTAACAATCAGCCCCAGCATTTT.

The chain couples TRBV3-1 (or the pseudogene TRBV3-2) to TRBJ2-3; TRBD2 agrees at 11 bases. V trimming: 7 bases; J trimming: 5 bases; junction bases outside the gene matches: 2. Germline V gene data show CDR1 as LGHDT and CDR2 as YNNKEL (reference sequence). This CDR3 has 13 amino acids. The CDR3, as DNA: TGTGCCAGCAAACTAGCGGGAGTAGATACGCAGTATTTT. Translation: CASKLAGVDTQYF.

The rearrangement links TRBV5-4 to TRBJ2-2; 10 bases map to TRBD2. Germline trimming cut 0 bases from V and 7 bases from J; bases unmatched to any gene: 6. Germline CDR1 reads SGHNT; CDR2 reads YYREEE (reference sequence). This CDR3 contains 16 residues. The CDR3 region is CASSLASGSLSGELFF. The DNA for the CDR3 is TGTGCCAGCAGCTTGGCTAGCGGGAGTTTGAGCGGGGAGCTGTTTTTT.